This is a list of T cell receptor beta chains from one sample in a study of human T cells and chemical hapten exposure. Using its own MiXCR run on the RACE reads, TCRdb lists one record per CDR3 protein. Of some 70,000 distinct CDR3 sequences in the sample, approximately 11% were seen once. Sequencing was performed on whole blood, taken in connection with sensitization to the hapten diphenylcyclopropenone (DPC). The receptors stem from a woman in her 50s with alopecia areata. Some clones in this sample may be carry-over from other donors' samples. The CDR3 runs from the conserved cysteine through the conserved F or W. A D gene is named only where the DNA matches it firmly. Clone size appears in some rows only: once, few, many, or a class for an expanded clone.

abundance,d_gene,j_gene,v_gene,CDR3nt,CDR3aa
many,-,TRBJ2-7,TRBV20-1,TGCAGTGCTAGAGATCCCCGTTCCGTCGAGCAGTACTTC,CSARDPRSVEQYF
many,-,TRBJ1-2,TRBV28,TGTGCCAGCACCCGACAGGACTACTATGGCTACACCTTC,CASTRQDYYGYTF
few,TRBD2,TRBJ2-3,TRBV10-3,TGTGCCTCGCGGGGGGTTGAAGATACGCAGTATTTT,CASRGVEDTQYF
many,-,TRBJ1-3,TRBV9,TGTGCCAGCAGCGATACCGCGGGTTACTCTGGAAACACCATATATTTT,CASSDTAGYSGNTIYF
few,TRBD2,TRBJ2-1,TRBV20-1,TGCAGTGCTAGAAGTCCTAGCGGGAGCGGGGTCTCCTACAATGAGCAGTTCTTC,CSARSPSGSGVSYNEQFF
many,TRBD2,TRBJ2-1,TRBV24-1,TGTGCCACCAGTGATCCGAGCGGGAATAAACGAAATGAGCAGTTCTTC,CATSDPSGNKRNEQFF
many,-,TRBJ1-1,TRBV18,TGTGCCAGCTCGAACATGAACACTGAAGCTTTCTTT,CASSNMNTEAFF
-,-,TRBJ2-7,TRBV3-1,TGTGCCAGCAGCCAAAACCCCAACTACGAGCAGTACTTC,CASSQNPNYEQYF
-,-,TRBJ1-1,TRBV28,TGTGCCAGCAGTTTACTTACCACTGAAGCTTTCTTT,CASSLLTTEAFF
many,-,TRBJ2-2,TRBV10-1,TGCGCCAGCAGTGAGGGCGGTCCAACCGGGGAGCTGTTTTTT,CASSEGGPTGELFF
many,-,TRBJ2-5,TRBV20-1,TGCAGTGCTAGAGAATTGGAGACCCAGTACTTC,CSARELETQYF
-,-,TRBJ2-4,TRBV4-1,TGCGCCAGCAACCAAGATTCTCGGAAAAACATTCAGTACTTC,CASNQDSRKNIQYF
many,-,TRBJ2-6,TRBV2,TGTGCCAGCAGCGCGGGATACAGCCCGTCGGGGGCCAACGTCCTGACTTTC,CASSAGYSPSGANVLTF
many,-,TRBJ1-5,TRBV7-2,TGTGCCAGCAGCTTTGGCTCGCCATATAGCAATCAGCCCCAGCATTTT,CASSFGSPYSNQPQHF
large,-,TRBJ1-5,TRBV7-6,TGTGCCAGCAGCGAGATAACGGGATCTTCGGATTGGGGCAATCAGCCCCAGCATTTT,CASSEITGSSDWGNQPQHF
few,-,TRBJ1-1,TRBV18,TGTGCCAGCACCCTCGAGTCCCGGGCGGCTTTCTTT,CASTLESRAAFF
many,TRBD2,TRBJ2-7,TRBV20-1,TGCAGTGCTAGAGTACCGCCAGGGGGTCCTGGGGGACTAGCGCTCTCCTACGAGCAGTACTTC,CSARVPPGGPGGLALSYEQYF
-,-,TRBJ2-3,TRBV20-1,TGCAGTGCTAGTAAAACATTTAGCACAGATACGCAGTATTTT,CSASKTFSTDTQYF
-,-,TRBJ1-5,TRBV20-1,TGCAGTGCTAGAGTCATCAGGGGATGGCAGCCCCAGCATTTT,CSARVIRGWQPQHF
many,-,TRBJ2-7,TRBV2,TGTGCCAGCAGTGAGTCGAGGAGCGCCCACGAGCAGTACTTC,CASSESRSAHEQYF
many,-,TRBJ2-1,TRBV7-8,TGTGCCAGCAGCTTACGGACAGCCTTTAACAATGAGCAGTTCTTC,CASSLRTAFNNEQFF
-,TRBD1,TRBJ1-4,TRBV2,TGTGCCAGCAGTGAATTAAGAGGGACAGCTAATGAAAAACTGTTTTTT,CASSELRGTANEKLFF
few,TRBD1,TRBJ2-4,TRBV29-1,TGCAGCGTTGCATGGACAGGGCCAAACATTCAGTACTTC,CSVAWTGPNIQYF
many,-,TRBJ1-2,TRBV2,TGTGCCAGCCTTGTCCTGGCTAGCATCACCTTC,CASLVLASITF
many,-,TRBJ2-3,TRBV7-3,TGTGCCAGCAGCTTAAAGGGCCGGGGTAGGGCAGATACGCAGTATTTT,CASSLKGRGRADTQYF
few,-,TRBJ2-4,TRBV3-1,TGTGCCAGCAGCCAAGATTGGGGACATCAGTACTTC,CASSQDWGHQYF
few,-,TRBJ2-3,TRBV30,TGTGTCTGGAGTGTACGGACAGGAGGGGGGCAAGATACGCAGTATTTT,CVWSVRTGGGQDTQYF
few,TRBD2,TRBJ2-3,TRBV11-2,TGTGCCAGCAGCCGGACTAGCGGGAGTGCAGATACGCAGTATTTT,CASSRTSGSADTQYF
few,TRBD2,TRBJ2-1,TRBV3-1,TGTGCCAGCAGCCGGGAAGGGACTAGCGGGGGCTACAATGAGCAGTTCTTC,CASSREGTSGGYNEQFF
many,-,TRBJ1-2,TRBV18,TGTGCCAGCTCACCAGCCTTTGAGATAAATGGCTACACCTTC,CASSPAFEINGYTF
-,-,TRBJ1-5,TRBV10-2,TGCGCCAGCAAGGGTTATAGCAATCAGCCCCAGCATTTT,CASKGYSNQPQHF
many,TRBD1,TRBJ1-1,TRBV5-1,TGCGCCAGCAGCTTGGTGACAGGGTATTCGACTGAAGCTTTCTTT,CASSLVTGYSTEAFF
few,-,TRBJ2-3,TRBV29-1,TGCAGCGTGAACAAGCTCCCTAGCACAGATACGCAGTATTTT,CSVNKLPSTDTQYF
-,-,TRBJ2-1,TRBV4-3,TGCGCCAGCAGCCAAGGGACTCCCTACAATGAGCAGTTCTTC,CASSQGTPYNEQFF
-,-,TRBJ1-4,TRBV20-1,TGCAGTGCTAGTAGACAGCCCCTAAATGAAAAACTGTTTTTT,CSASRQPLNEKLFF
many,TRBD2,TRBJ2-1,TRBV15,TGTGCCACCAGCAATGGCGGGAGGGCCGTTCATGAGCAGTTCTTC,CATSNGGRAVHEQFF
many,-,TRBJ2-2,TRBV6-2/TRBV6-3,TGTGCCAGCAGAATAGAAGGGGTCCCCGGGGAGCTGTTTTTT,CASRIEGVPGELFF
many,TRBD1,TRBJ2-4,TRBV6-5,TGTGCCAGCAGAGTGACAGGGGGTTTGGACATTCAGTACTTC,CASRVTGGLDIQYF
many,-,TRBJ1-5,TRBV29-1,TGCAGCGTCGGGGACCGTAATCAGCCCCAGCATTTT,CSVGDRNQPQHF
few,TRBD1,TRBJ2-3,TRBV27,TGTGCCAGCAGTTCCCTCTCCGACAGGGACAGCACAGATACGCAGTATTTT,CASSSLSDRDSTDTQYF
many,TRBD1,TRBJ1-4,TRBV3-1,TGTGCCAGCAGCCATCCGACAGGGCGAGAAAAACTGTTTTTT,CASSHPTGREKLFF
many,TRBD1,TRBJ1-1,TRBV25-1,TGTGCCAGCACTCCCTCAGGGGGCGCGGGTGAAGCTTTCTTT,CASTPSGGAGEAFF
few,-,TRBJ1-3,TRBV18,TGTGCCAGCTCACCCTCGACAGGATTTGGAAACACCATATATTTT,CASSPSTGFGNTIYF
many,TRBD1,TRBJ1-5,TRBV19,TGTGCCACCGCCGTCAGGACAGGGTTGGGTCAGCCCCAGCATTTT,CATAVRTGLGQPQHF
-,-,TRBJ2-1,TRBV2,TGTGCCAGCGTCCGGGACAATGAGCAGTTCTTC,CASVRDNEQFF
many,TRBD1,TRBJ1-1,TRBV9,TGTGCCAGCAGCGTCCGGACAGGCGAGAACACTGAAGCTTTCTTT,CASSVRTGENTEAFF
-,-,TRBJ1-6,TRBV18,TGTGCCAGCTCACCACTTGTACCGCCCGGCGAGCCCCTCCACTTT,CASSPLVPPGEPLHF
many,-,TRBJ1-1,TRBV4-2,TGTGCCAGCAGCCAAGATCGGTACCTGGACACTGAAGCTTTCTTT,CASSQDRYLDTEAFF
many,-,TRBJ2-6,TRBV6-5,TGTGCCAGCACCCGACAGAACTCTGGGGCCAACGTCCTGACTTTC,CASTRQNSGANVLTF
many,TRBD1,TRBJ2-3,TRBV18,TGTGCCAGCTCACCGGGACAGGGTAATGCTAACACGCAGTATTTT,CASSPGQGNANTQYF
many,TRBD1,TRBJ1-3,TRBV12-5,TGTGCTAGTGCTCTGACAGGGGATGGAAACACCATATATTTT,CASALTGDGNTIYF
few,-,TRBJ1-2,TRBV20-1,TGCAGTGCGACAGGACAGTGGGACTATGGCTACACCTTC,CSATGQWDYGYTF
few,TRBD1,TRBJ2-5,TRBV19,TGTGCCAGTAGTCTACAAGGGACAGGAGAGACCCAGTACTTC,CASSLQGTGETQYF
many,-,TRBJ2-1,TRBV6-1,TGTGCCAGCACCGACATCTACAATGAGCAGTTCTTC,CASTDIYNEQFF
-,-,TRBJ2-5,TRBV7-3,TGTGCCAGCAGCCCCGCTGGATGGGGGGAGACCCAGTACTTC,CASSPAGWGETQYF
-,-,TRBJ2-7,TRBV20-1,TGCAGTGCCGGAACGGACTCCCAAGGGGGGAGCGAGCAGTACTTC,CSAGTDSQGGSEQYF
many,-,TRBJ1-2,TRBV3-1,TGTGCCAGCAGCCAAGTTTTGGGTCAGGGAAGCTATGGCTACACCTTC,CASSQVLGQGSYGYTF
many,-,TRBJ2-3,TRBV9,TGTGCCAGCAGCGTAGGCTTGATGGGTACGCAGTATTTT,CASSVGLMGTQYF
-,-,TRBJ1-1,TRBV30,TGTGCCTGGGTCTTGGACGGTAGGCGCGTGAACACTGAAGCTTTCTTT,CAWVLDGRRVNTEAFF